This T cell receptor (beta chain) was identified during a study of blood T cells in healthy people across ages. The second PCR ran roughly 7 to 12 cycles with a sample-barcoded 5' primer and J-beta primers. TCRdb independently ran MiXCR on the 5' RACE reads; one entry per CDR3 protein. The sample carries more than 650,000 distinct CDR3 sequences, 20% to 25% recorded once. For every donor, a draw yielded roughly 10 milliliters of peripheral blood. Points from the study as a whole: Long-lived and aged donors differed, with more naive CD4+ cells and higher diversity in the long-lived. Estimates of total diversity, which came from one million sequenced T cells, were considered to be underestimates. Age brought a roughly linear fall in TCR beta diversity measured per million T cells.

In this sample, this clonotype turned up a few times. As yet, its antigen is unknown. The sample comprised blood. The TCR comes from a man in his 70s in good health.

The CDR3 DNA follows: TGTGCCAGCAGCAAACGAGAGTATCTGGGACGCGCCCTTTTCCCCACAACTAATGAAAAACTGTTTTTT. Its protein is CASSKREYLGRALFPTTNEKLFF. V is TRBV21-1 and J is TRBJ1-4; no check of the table's D call, TRBD1, against the DNA was made. TRBV21-1 is a pseudogene locus. The length of the CDR3 is 23 residues.